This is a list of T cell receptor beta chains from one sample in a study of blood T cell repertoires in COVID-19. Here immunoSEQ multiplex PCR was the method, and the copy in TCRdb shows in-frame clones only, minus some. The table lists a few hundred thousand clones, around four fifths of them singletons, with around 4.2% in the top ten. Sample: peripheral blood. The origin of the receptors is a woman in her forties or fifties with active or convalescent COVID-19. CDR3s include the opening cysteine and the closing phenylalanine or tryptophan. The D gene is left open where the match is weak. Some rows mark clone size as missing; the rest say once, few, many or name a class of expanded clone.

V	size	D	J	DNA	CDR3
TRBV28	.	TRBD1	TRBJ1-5	TGTGCCAGCAGTCTACTACCAACCGGGACAGGGGCTAATCAGCCCCAGCATTTT	CASSLLPTGTGANQPQHF
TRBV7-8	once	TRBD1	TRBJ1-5	TGTGCCAGCAGCCTCGGACAGGGCGGATGGCCCCAGCATTTT	CASSLGQGGWPQHF
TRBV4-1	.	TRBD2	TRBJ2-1	TGCGCCAGCAGCCAAGATACTACTAGCGGGAGAACGCAGGAGCAGTTCTTC	CASSQDTTSGRTQEQFF
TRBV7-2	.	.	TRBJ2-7	TGTGCCAGCAGCCCGGAGGGGGGGAGCTCCTACGAGCAGTACTTC	CASSPEGGSSYEQYF
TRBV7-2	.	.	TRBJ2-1	TGTGCCAGCAGCCCCCACCCGGGACTCGCCTACAATGAGCAGTTCTTC	CASSPHPGLAYNEQFF
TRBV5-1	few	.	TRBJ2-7	TGCGCCAGCAGCTTGGCAGGGAATCCCCACGAGCAGTACTTC	CASSLAGNPHEQYF
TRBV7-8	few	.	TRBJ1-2	TGTGCCAGCACCGAACAGGGCTTCGGGGGCTACACCTTC	CASTEQGFGGYTF
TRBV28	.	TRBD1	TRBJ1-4	TGTGCCAGCAGGGGAAGGGGGCGCATTAATGAAAAACTGTTTTTT	CASRGRGRINEKLFF
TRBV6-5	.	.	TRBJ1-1	TGTGCCAGCAGTTACTCCTACGACACTGAAGCTTTCTTT	CASSYSYDTEAFF
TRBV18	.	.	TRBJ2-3	TGTGCCAGCTCACCACCAAGCGGCGGCACAGATACGCAGTATTTT	CASSPPSGGTDTQYF
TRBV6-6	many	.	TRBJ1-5	TGTGCCAGCAGTGGACATAGCAATCAGCCCCAGCATTTT	CASSGHSNQPQHF
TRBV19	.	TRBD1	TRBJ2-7	TGTGCCAGTAGTATAGGGACAGGTGTCGAGCAGTACTTC	CASSIGTGVEQYF
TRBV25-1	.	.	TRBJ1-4	TGTGCCAGCAGTGGGGGCGGGGGTCTTGCGACTAATGAAAAACTGTTTTTT	CASSGGGGLATNEKLFF
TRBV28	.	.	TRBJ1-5	TGTGCCAGCATTGAGGGTCCAGCGGTAGCAAATCAGCCCCAGCATTTT	CASIEGPAVANQPQHF
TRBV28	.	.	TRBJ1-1	TGTGCCAGCAGTTTCCTCGGGGGGTTGATAACTGAAGCTTTCTTT	CASSFLGGLITEAFF
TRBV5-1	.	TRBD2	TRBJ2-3	TGCGCCAGCAGCTCACCTAATAGCGGGAGGGGAGCCACAGATACGCAGTATTTT	CASSSPNSGRGATDTQYF
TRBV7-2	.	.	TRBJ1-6	TGTGCCAGCAGCCCCTCCCTAATCTCACCCCTCCACTTT	CASSPSLISPLHF
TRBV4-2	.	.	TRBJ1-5	TGTGCCAGCAGCCAAGACGGTGCGCAGCCCCAGCATTTT	CASSQDGAQPQHF
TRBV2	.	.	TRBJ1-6	TGTGCCGTCTCCGGGGAGGGAGTTGATTCACCCCTCCACTTT	CAVSGEGVDSPLHF
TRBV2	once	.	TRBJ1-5	TGTGCCAGCAGTGGGGCCCATAATCAGCCCCAGCATTTT	CASSGAHNQPQHF
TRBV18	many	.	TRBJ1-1	TGTGCCAGCTCACCACACGAAGTGCTAGGCACTGAAGCTTTCTTT	CASSPHEVLGTEAFF
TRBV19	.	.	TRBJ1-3	TGTGCCAGTAGACTTCGGGACTTCTCTGGAAACACCATATATTTT	CASRLRDFSGNTIYF
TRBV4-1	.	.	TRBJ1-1	TGCGCCAGCGCGCTCGGTGGGGCAGCGAACACTGAAGCTTTCTTT	CASALGGAANTEAFF
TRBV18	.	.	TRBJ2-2	TGTGCCAGCTCACCGCAGACAACCGGGGAGCTGTTTTTT	CASSPQTTGELFF
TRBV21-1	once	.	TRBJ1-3	TGTGCCAGCAGCATGACAGGTGCTCACTCTGGAAACACCATATATTTT	CASSMTGAHSGNTIYF
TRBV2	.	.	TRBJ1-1	TGTGCCAGCAGGTGGGGGGACACTGAAGCTTTCTTT	CASRWGDTEAFF
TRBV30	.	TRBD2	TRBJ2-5	TGTGCCTGGGCCGGGACTAGCGGGAGTAGAGAGACCCAGTACTTC	CAWAGTSGSRETQYF
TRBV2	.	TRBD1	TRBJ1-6	TGTGCCAGCAGGGGACAGGGGGCGATTTATTCACCCCTCCACTTT	CASRGQGAIYSPLHF